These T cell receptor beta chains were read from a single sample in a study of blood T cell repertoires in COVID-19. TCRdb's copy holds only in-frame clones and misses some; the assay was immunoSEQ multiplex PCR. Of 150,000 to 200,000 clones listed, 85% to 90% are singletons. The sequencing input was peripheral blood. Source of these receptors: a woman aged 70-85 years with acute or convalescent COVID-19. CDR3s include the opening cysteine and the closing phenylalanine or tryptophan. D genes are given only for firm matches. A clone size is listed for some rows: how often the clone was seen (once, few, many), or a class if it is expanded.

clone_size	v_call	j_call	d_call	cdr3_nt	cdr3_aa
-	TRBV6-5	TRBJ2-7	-	TGTGCCAGCAGACCACGGAGCGTATCCTACGAGCAGTACTTC	CASRPRSVSYEQYF
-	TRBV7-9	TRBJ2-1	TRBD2	TGTGCCAGCAGCTTAGAGCAGCGGGAGGGTTACAATGAGCAGTTCTTC	CASSLEQREGYNEQFF
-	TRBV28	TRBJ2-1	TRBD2	TGTGCCAGCAGTTTATGGGGGACTAGGACCTACAATGAGCAGTTCTTC	CASSLWGTRTYNEQFF
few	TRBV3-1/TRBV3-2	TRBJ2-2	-	TGTGCCAGCAGCCAAGAGTGGCGGGGGGAGCTGTTTTTT	CASSQEWRGELFF
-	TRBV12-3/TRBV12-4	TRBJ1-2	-	TGTGCCAGCAGTTTTGGGGGGGGCCGAGGCTACACCTTC	CASSFGGGRGYTF
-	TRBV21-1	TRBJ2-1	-	TGTGCCAGCAGCAAAGCGCAATCGATAGCGGGAGGGCCTGGGCATGAGCAGTTCTTC	CASSKAQSIAGGPGHEQFF
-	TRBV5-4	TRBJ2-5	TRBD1	TGTGCCAGCAGCTGGACAGGGTCCCAAGAGACCCAGTACTTC	CASSWTGSQETQYF
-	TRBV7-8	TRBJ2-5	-	TGTGCCAGCAGCTTTAGTAGAAGGAGGACGCTAAAGGAGACCCAGTACTTC	CASSFSRRRTLKETQYF
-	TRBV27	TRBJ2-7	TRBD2	TGTGCCAGCAGTTCTTACCCGACTAGCGGCTCCTACGAGCAGTACTTC	CASSSYPTSGSYEQYF
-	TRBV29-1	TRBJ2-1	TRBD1	TGCAGCGTTGGGAATTCGGACAGGGGAAGGAGTGAGCAGTTCTTC	CSVGNSDRGRSEQFF
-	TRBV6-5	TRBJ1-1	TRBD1	TGTGCCAGCAGTTCGACAGGGAAGAACACTGAAGCTTTCTTT	CASSSTGKNTEAFF
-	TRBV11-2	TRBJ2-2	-	TGTGCCAGCAGCGCGGTTTGGACCGGGGAGCTGTTTTTT	CASSAVWTGELFF
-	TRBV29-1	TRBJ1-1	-	TGCAGCGGGCTGAACACTGAAGCTTTCTTT	CSGLNTEAFF
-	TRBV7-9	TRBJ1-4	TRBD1	TGTGCCAGCAGCATCTCGACAGGGGTGTATGAAAAACTGTTTTTT	CASSISTGVYEKLFF
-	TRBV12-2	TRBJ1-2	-	TGTGCAAGTCGCTCTTATGGCTACACCTTC	CASRSYGYTF
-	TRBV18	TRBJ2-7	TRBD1	TGTGCCAGCTCACCATTCAGACAGGGGGCCTCCGAGCAGTACTTC	CASSPFRQGASEQYF
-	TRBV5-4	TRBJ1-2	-	TGTGCCAGCAGCTTGAAAGACAGATCTCATGGCTACACCTTC	CASSLKDRSHGYTF
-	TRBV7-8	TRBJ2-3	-	TGTGCCAGCAGCTTAGATCCCGGGGGCACAGATACGCAGTATTTT	CASSLDPGGTDTQYF
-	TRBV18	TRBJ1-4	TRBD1	TGTGCCAGCTCACCGCGGGACAGCGAAAAACTGTTTTTT	CASSPRDSEKLFF
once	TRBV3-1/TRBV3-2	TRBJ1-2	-	TGTGCCAGCAGTCTTAGCGATAATGGCTACACCTTC	CASSLSDNGYTF
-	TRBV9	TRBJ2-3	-	TGTGCCAGCAGCGTAGGGCCCATTAGCACAGATACGCAGTATTTT	CASSVGPISTDTQYF
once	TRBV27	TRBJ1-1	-	TGTGCCAGCAGTTCGCTCGCCGGGACAGAAGCTTTCTTT	CASSSLAGTEAFF
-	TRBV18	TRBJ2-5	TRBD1	TGTGCCAGCTCACCGCTCACCGGGACAGGGGGCTTGGAGACCCAGTACTTC	CASSPLTGTGGLETQYF
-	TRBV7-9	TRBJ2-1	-	TGTGCCAGCAGCTTACTTACAGGGTTATCCTACAATGAGCAGTTCTTC	CASSLLTGLSYNEQFF
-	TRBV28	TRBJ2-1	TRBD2	TGTGCCAGTTCGCCACGTCGCGGGAGGATAAATGAGCAGTTCTTC	CASSPRRGRINEQFF
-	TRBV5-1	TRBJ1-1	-	TGCGCCAGCAGCCAAGGGGAGGCCACTGAAGCTTTCTTT	CASSQGEATEAFF
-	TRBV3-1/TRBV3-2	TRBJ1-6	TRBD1	TGTGCCAGCAGCCAAACCCTGACAGGGACGTATAATTCACCCCTCCACTTT	CASSQTLTGTYNSPLHF
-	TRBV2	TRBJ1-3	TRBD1	TGTGCCAGCAGCGGGACAGGGGGCTTTTCTCGTCCTGGAAACACCATATATTTT	CASSGTGGFSRPGNTIYF
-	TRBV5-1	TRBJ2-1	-	TGCGCCAGCAGCTTGGAAGGGGCTTACAATGAGCAGTTCTTC	CASSLEGAYNEQFF
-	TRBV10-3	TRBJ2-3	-	TGTGCCATCAGTGATAGTGGCGGGAGCACAGATACGCAGTATTTT	CAISDSGGSTDTQYF
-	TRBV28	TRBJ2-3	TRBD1	TGTGCCAGCAGTTCTCCAGGGGGCCCTACAACAGATACGCAGTATTTT	CASSSPGGPTTDTQYF
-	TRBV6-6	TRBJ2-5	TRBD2	TGTGCCAGCAGTCCTGTAGTAGCGGGGGGAGAGACCCAGTACTTC	CASSPVVAGGETQYF
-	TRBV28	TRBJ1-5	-	TGTGCCAGCAGTTTGACAGGACGCGGCAATCAGCCCCAGCATTTT	CASSLTGRGNQPQHF
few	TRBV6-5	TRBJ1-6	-	TGTGCCAGCAGTTACCGGGGGAGGAGTTCACCCCTCCACTTT	CASSYRGRSSPLHF
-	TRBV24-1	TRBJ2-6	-	TGTGCCACCAGTGATCCAGGCTCTGGGGCCAACGTCCTGACTTTC	CATSDPGSGANVLTF
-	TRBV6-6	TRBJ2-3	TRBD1	TGTGCCAGCGGACCCGGGACAGGGGTCGATACGCAGTATTTT	CASGPGTGVDTQYF
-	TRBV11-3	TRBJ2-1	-	TGTGCCAGCAGCTCACGGGACAATGAGCAGTTCTTC	CASSSRDNEQFF
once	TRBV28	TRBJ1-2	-	TGTGCCAGCTCCCAGAACTATGGCTACACCTTC	CASSQNYGYTF
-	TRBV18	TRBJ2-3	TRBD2	TGTGCCAGCTCACTCGCCGGGGGGATGATAGATACGCAGTATTTT	CASSLAGGMIDTQYF
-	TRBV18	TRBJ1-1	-	TGTGCCAGCTCACCAAACAGTAAGAACACTGAAGCTTTCTTT	CASSPNSKNTEAFF
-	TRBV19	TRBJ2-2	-	TGTGCCAGTAGTATGAAGGGGAACGGGGAGCTGTTTTTT	CASSMKGNGELFF
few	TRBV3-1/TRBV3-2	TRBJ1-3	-	TGTGCCAGCAGCCATGGCCAGGGTGGAGACACCATATATTTT	CASSHGQGGDTIYF
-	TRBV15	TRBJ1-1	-	TGTGCCACCAGCAGAGATCCAGGGCGGACTGAAGCTTTCTTT	CATSRDPGRTEAFF
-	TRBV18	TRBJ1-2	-	TGTGCCAGCTCACCACCCAGGAGGGCAGCTGGCTATGGCTACACCTTC	CASSPPRRAAGYGYTF
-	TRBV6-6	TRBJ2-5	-	TGTGCCAGCGGCCGCGGTCGGAGTAAAGAGACCCAGTACTTC	CASGRGRSKETQYF
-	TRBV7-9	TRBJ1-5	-	TGTGCCAGCAGCTCCAGGGTTAGCAATCAGCCCCAGCATTTT	CASSSRVSNQPQHF
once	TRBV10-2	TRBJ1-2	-	TGCGCCAGCACCACGACAGTGACGGATGGCTACACCTTC	CASTTTVTDGYTF
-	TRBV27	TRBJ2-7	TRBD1	TGTGCCAGCAGTTTAGGGGAGACAGGGAGTTTCTACGAGCAGTACTTC	CASSLGETGSFYEQYF
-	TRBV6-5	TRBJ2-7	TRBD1	TGTGCCAGCAGTAGACCGGGACAGGGATCCGAGCAGTACTTC	CASSRPGQGSEQYF